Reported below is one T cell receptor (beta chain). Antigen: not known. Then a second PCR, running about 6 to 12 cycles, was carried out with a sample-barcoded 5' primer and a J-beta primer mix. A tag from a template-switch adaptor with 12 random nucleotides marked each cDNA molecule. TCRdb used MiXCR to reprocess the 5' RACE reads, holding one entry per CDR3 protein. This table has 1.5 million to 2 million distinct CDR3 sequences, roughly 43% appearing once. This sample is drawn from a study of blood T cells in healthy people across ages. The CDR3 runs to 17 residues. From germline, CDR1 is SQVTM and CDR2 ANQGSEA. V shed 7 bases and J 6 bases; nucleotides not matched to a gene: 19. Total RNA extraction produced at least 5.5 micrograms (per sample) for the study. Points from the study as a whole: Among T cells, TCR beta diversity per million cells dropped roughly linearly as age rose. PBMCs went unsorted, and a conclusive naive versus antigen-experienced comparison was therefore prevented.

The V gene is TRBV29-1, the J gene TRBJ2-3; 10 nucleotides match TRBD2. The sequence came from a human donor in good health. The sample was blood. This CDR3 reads CSAARTSGLGFGDTQYF. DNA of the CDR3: TGCAGCGCCGCACGGACTAGCGGTCTCGGCTTTGGGGATACGCAGTATTTT.